The sequence of this TCR beta chain was determined in a study of shared clonotypes between healthy human individuals. Study-level results: Blood was the only sampled material, and tissue repertoires likely differ.

Concerning this clone itself: The antigen is unknown.

Naive CD8 cells were CD45RO-negative, positively selected for CCR7, excluding terminally differentiated effector memory CD45RA+ cells. Sorted-subset replicate PCRs used 200 ng DNA, some 31,000 T cell genomes. Some clones are missing from TCRdb's copy, which holds only in-frame ones; the method was immunoSEQ multiplex PCR. The profile shows approximately 2,000,000 clones, 80% to 95% of them singletons. V dropped 0 bases and J dropped 2; count of bases not matched to a gene: 9. The length of the CDR3 is 17 residues. CDR1 and CDR2 from the germline V gene are LGHNA and YNFKEQ. The sequencing sample was made of naive CD8+ T cells from PBMCs. The TCR sequence derives from a man aged 18 to 30 in good health. Some clones in this sample may be carry-over from other donors' samples. This sequence joins TRBV4-2 and TRBJ2-7; 8 bases are shared with TRBD1. CDR3 bases: TGTGCCAGCAGCCAAGAGGGGCGGGGACAGGTCGCCTACGAGCAGTACTTC. This encodes CASSQEGRGQVAYEQYF.